This TCR beta chain was sequenced for a study of cytomegalovirus exposure and HLA in healthy donors. General study findings and limits: Later analysis associated a missense DCLRE1C variant with TCR beta V- and J-gene trimming.

Germline V lookup: CDR1 MGHRA, CDR2 YSYEKL. CDR3 length equals 16 residues. Trimming took 2 bases from V and 3 from J; bases not matched to a gene: 6. The PCR employed 60 Vbeta primers together with 13 Jbeta primers. Only in-frame clones appear in the TCRdb table, and some are missing; sequencing was by immunoSEQ multiplex PCR. The table shows some 150,000 clones, with roughly 81% occurring only once. The count of this clone is one. Antigen unknown. Source material: PBMCs. The J gene is TRBJ1-5, the V gene TRBV4-1; 8 bases map to TRBD1. This sequence was found in a female donor in good health and CMV-seronegative. The chain's CDR3 is CASSQRGQGNNQPQHF. The CDR3 region has the DNA TGCGCCAGCAGCCAACGTGGACAGGGTAACAATCAGCCCCAGCATTTT.